Each of the 17 T cell receptor beta chains below was sequenced from the same sample in a study of blood T cell repertoires in COVID-19. The repertoire was sequenced with immunoSEQ multiplex PCR; TCRdb's copy has only in-frame clones and lacks some. Here the sample spans more than 250,000 clones, around 86% being singletons. Sequences were obtained from peripheral blood. These receptor sequences come from a man aged 45-65 years with active or convalescent COVID-19.

CDR3 sequence: CASSLEGPTWGGYTF. CDR3 nucleotides: TGTGCCAGCAGTTTAGAGGGCCCTACATGGGGTGGCTACACCTTC. The chain uses TRBV28 and TRBJ1-2; D is undetermined. V was pared by 2 bases and J by 7 bases, with 17 bases between. CDR1 MDHEN and CDR2 SYDVKM come from the germline V gene. CDR3 length: 15 amino acids.

The V call is TRBV5-5, the J call TRBJ2-5; 11 nucleotides agree with TRBD1. The CDR3 consists of 16 residues. CDR1 is SGHKS, CDR2 YYEKEE, per germline (reference sequence). Trimming took 4 bases from V and 3 from J; bases not matched to a gene: 8. CDR3 bases: TGTGCCAGCAGCGTCTGGGACAGGGGGGCCAAAGAGACCCAGTACTTC. Amino acid sequence: CASSVWDRGAKETQYF.

This clone was picked up one time. The same CDR3 is also encoded by other DNA sequences in this sample. This rearrangement joins TRBV19 to TRBJ1-1, with 11 bases aligning to TRBD1. Germline CDR1 is LNHDA and CDR2 is SQIVND (reference sequence). The CDR3 is 14 amino acids. J gave up 5 bases and V 4 bases, and 3 bases lay outside the gene matches. The DNA of the CDR3 is TGTGCCAGTAGTACCGGACAGGGGGCGACTGAAGCTTTCTTT. This encodes CASSTGQGATEAFF.

Only one count was recorded for this clone. The chain combines TRBV7-9 with TRBJ2-7, with TRBD2 matching 12 bases. The CDR3 extends over 14 amino acids. CDR1 is SEHNR, CDR2 FQNEAQ, per germline (reference sequence). J lost 3 bases, V lost 5 bases, and 2 bases had no gene match. The CDR3 spells CASSPSGRVYEQYF. In DNA form, the CDR3 reads TGTGCCAGCAGCCCTAGCGGGAGGGTCTACGAGCAGTACTTC.

J is TRBJ2-2 and V is TRBV27; maybe TRBD2 (6 bases). Germline CDR1 MNHEY, CDR2 SMNVEV (reference sequence). The CDR3 covers 18 residues. V shed 1 base and J shed 0 bases, with 15 bases lying between them. As DNA, the CDR3 is TGTGCCAGCAGTTTATTCTCGAGAAGCGGGTCGAACACCGGGGAGCTGTTTTTT. Translated, it gives CASSLFSRSGSNTGELFF.

The table lists this clone with a few counts. CDR3 sequence: CASSAYRGTGGTDTQYF. DNA for the CDR3: TGTGCCAGCAGCGCCTATAGGGGGACAGGGGGCACAGATACGCAGTATTTT. The chain couples TRBV9 to TRBJ2-3, with TRBD1 matching 10 bases. V lost 3 bases, J lost 1 base, and 8 bases stayed unmatched. CDR3 length: 17 amino acids. The germline V gene has CDR1 SGDLS and CDR2 YYNGEE.

J is TRBJ1-5 and V is TRBV7-8; 8 bases fit TRBD1. The V and J ends lost 4 bases and 5 bases, in that order; junction bases with no gene match: 10. The CDR3 is 16 residues long. Germline CDR1 SGHVS, CDR2 FQNEAQ. Here the CDR3 reads CASSSSPQGDYQPQHF. The CDR3 nucleotides are TGTGCCAGCAGCTCATCCCCACAGGGGGACTATCAGCCCCAGCATTTT.

The chain links TRBV30 to TRBJ1-6; weak D call: TRBD1 (6 bases). Germline loops: CDR1 GTSNPN, CDR2 SVGIG (reference sequence). Trimming took off 1 base at V and 6 bases at J, with 10 bases between the two ends. CDR3 length equals 14 residues. CDR3 loop: CAWSGQDFNSPLHF. Written as DNA, the CDR3 is TGTGCCTGGAGTGGACAGGACTTTAATTCACCCCTCCACTTT.

The CDR3: CASSYAGIRNQPQHF. The CDR3 nucleotides read TGTGCCAGCTCTTATGCGGGGATTCGAAACCAGCCCCAGCATTTT. The chain recombines TRBV18 with TRBJ1-5; no reliable D call. Deletions cut 6 bases from V and 7 bases from J, with 19 bases between. CDR3 length equals 15 residues. Germline lookup yields CDR1 KGHSH and CDR2 LQKENI.

The CDR3 loop reads CASSLGVGGSPYEQYF. The CDR3 nucleotides are TGTGCCAGCAGCTTAGGGGTAGGAGGCTCGCCCTACGAGCAGTACTTC. The rearrangement uses TRBV7-9 and TRBJ2-7, with D possibly matching TRBD2 (5 bases). Germline V gene lookup returns CDR1 SEHNR and CDR2 FQNEAQ (reference sequence). V was clipped by 1 base and J by 2 bases, with 15 bases between them. CDR3 size: 16 residues.

The gene calls are TRBV4-2 and TRBJ2-4; 9 bases align to TRBD2. In germline, CDR1 is LGHNA, CDR2 YNFKEQ. CDR3 size: 17 residues. V dropped 4 bases and J dropped 2; count of bases not matched to a gene: 9. CDR3 protein: CASSPTLAGITKNIQYF. CDR3 DNA sequence: TGTGCCAGCAGCCCAACACTAGCGGGTATAACCAAAAACATTCAGTACTTC.

The chain combines TRBV7-9 with TRBJ1-2; the match to TRBD1 covers 7 bases. V lost 5 bases to trimming and J lost 4 bases; unmatched junction nucleotides: 10. In germline, CDR1 is SEHNR, CDR2 FQNEAQ (reference sequence). The CDR3 covers 15 residues. The CDR3 region has the DNA TGTGCCAGCAGCACCACCGACAGGGCGGCCTATGGCTACACCTTC. Translation gives CASSTTDRAAYGYTF.

The V and J genes are TRBV3-1 (or the pseudogene TRBV3-2) and TRBJ1-4; weak D call: TRBD1 (5 bases). Germline V gene data show CDR1 as LGHDT and CDR2 as YNNKEL (reference sequence). V shed 4 bases and J shed 5 bases, with 11 bases lying between them. The CDR3 totals 14 residues. The CDR3 protein is CASSRPGMNEKLFF. The CDR3 DNA reads as TGTGCCAGCAGCCGCCCAGGGATGAATGAAAAACTGTTTTTT.

A few counts support this clone. Written as DNA, the CDR3 is TGTGCCAGCAGTTTTCTACGGGACAGGCCGGAGAGGGCTTTCTTT. Amino acids: CASSFLRDRPERAFF. This chain uses TRBV28 with TRBJ1-1; 8 bases are a match to TRBD1. The germline gives CDR1 MDHEN, CDR2 SYDVKM. This CDR3 has 15 residues. V was clipped by 3 bases and J by 11 bases; unmatched bases: 14.

The rearrangement links TRBV10-3 to TRBJ1-2; 7 nucleotides align to TRBD1. Germline trimming cut 2 bases from V and 1 base from J; bases unmatched to any gene: 1. CDR1 and CDR2 (germline): ENHRY, SYGVKD. This CDR3 contains 14 residues. CDR3 residues: CAISEGQVNYGYTF. The CDR3 bases are TGTGCCATCAGTGAGGGACAGGTTAACTATGGCTACACCTTC.

The V gene is TRBV7-8, the J gene TRBJ2-1, with 7 bases that match TRBD2. Germline V gene lookup returns CDR1 SGHVS and CDR2 FQNEAQ. This CDR3 has 16 residues. The V segment lost 5 bases and the J segment 4 bases; nucleotides outside the gene matches: 11. The CDR3 loop reads CASSALTGTTYNEQFF. The CDR3 DNA reads TGTGCCAGCAGCGCCTTGACCGGGACTACTTACAATGAGCAGTTCTTC.

The chain links TRBV30 to TRBJ1-2; TRBD1 aligns across 8 bases. The CDR3 is made up of 13 amino acids. V trimming: 3 bases; J trimming: 1 base; junction bases outside the gene matches: 1. Germline assignment: CDR1 GTSNPN and CDR2 SVGIG (reference sequence). CDR3 DNA sequence: TGTGCCTGGAGCACAGGGGGTAACTATGGCTACACCTTC. Protein product: CAWSTGGNYGYTF. Looking up the rest from reference TRBV30 and TRBJ1-2 gives the full variable domain: SQTIHQWPATLVQPVGSPLSLECTVEGTSNPNLYWYRQAAGRGLQLLFYSVGIGQISSEVPQNLSASRPQDRQFILSSKKLLLSDSGFYLCAWSTGGNYGYTFGSGTRLTVV.